This T cell receptor beta chain was recorded in a study of blood T cell repertoires in COVID-19. As for the study in general: The origin of the acute and convalescent COVID-19 samples was the United States, Italy and Spain. Sources were T cells, B-cell-depleted T cells, or PBMCs; the material itself was cDNA or gDNA.

With 4 bases clipped from V and 4 bases from J, the junction kept 9 bases outside the gene matches. This CDR3 is 15 amino acids long. Germline V gene data show CDR1 as SGHNT and CDR2 as YYREEE (reference sequence). The method was immunoSEQ multiplex PCR; TCRdb's version includes in-frame clones alone and lacks a portion of them. The sample records about 87,000 clones, approximately 85% being singletons. The TCR sequence derives from a woman aged 80 or over with COVID-19, enrolled during active disease. The sequenced sample was peripheral blood. The chain joins TRBV5-4 to TRBJ2-7; 9 bases line up with TRBD1. CDR3: CASSPTGTGIYEQYF. The CDR3 bases are TGTGCCAGCAGCCCAACCGGGACAGGGATATACGAGCAGTACTTC.